The 10 T cell receptor beta chains below all came from one sample that was sequenced in a study of T cell changes during pregnancy in multiple sclerosis. Clones were sequenced by immunoSEQ multiplex PCR, and TCRdb holds only the in-frame ones, with some missing. The sample records tens of thousands of clones, 80% to 95% being singletons. Sequencing used peripheral blood, obtained after pregnancy. These receptor sequences come from a female donor with multiple sclerosis, enrolled in a pregnancy study.

The V and J genes are TRBV7-9 and TRBJ2-7; a possible D gene is TRBD1 (6 bases). Germline values: CDR1 SEHNR, CDR2 FQNEAQ (reference sequence). The CDR3 length is 15 residues. V was shortened by 2 bases and J by 2 bases, with 13 bases between the two germline ends. CDR3 in DNA: TGTGCCAGCAGCTTAAATCAGGGGATACCCTACGAGCAGTACTTC. This codes for CASSLNQGIPYEQYF.

Here the CDR3 reads CASSLGRGADTQYF. The CDR3 DNA follows: TGCGCCAGCAGCTTGGGACGAGGAGCAGATACGCAGTATTTT. V usage is TRBV5-1 and J usage is TRBJ2-3; no definite D call. CDR1 is SGHRS and CDR2 is YFSETQ in the germline V gene. CDR3 length equals 14 residues. The V end was cut by 0 bases, the J end by 4 bases, with 9 bases between.

V is TRBV7-2 and J is TRBJ1-6; 7 bases are a match to TRBD1. The germline CDR1 and CDR2 sequences are SGHTA and FQGNSA. The CDR3 runs 13 residues. The trim removed 8 bases at V and 6 bases at J, leaving 4 bases unmatched. The CDR3 DNA reads as TGTGCCAGCTTAGGACAGGTTAATTCACCCCTCCACTTT. It codes for CASLGQVNSPLHF. Variable domain in full (rest from reference TRBV7-2 and TRBJ1-6): GAGVSQSPSNKVTEKGKDVELRCDPISGHTALYWYRQSLGQGLEFLIYFQGNSAPDKSGLPSDRFSAERTGGSVSTLTIQRTQQEDSAVYLCASLGQVNSPLHFGNGTRLTVT.

This clone turned up a few times. This CDR3 is also generated by other DNA sequences in the sample. This chain uses TRBV5-1 with TRBJ2-5; 10 nucleotides align to TRBD2. The CDR3 is 17 amino acids. Trimming removed 4 bases from V and 4 bases from J; junction bases left unmatched: 13. Germline V gene lookup returns CDR1 SGHRS and CDR2 YFSETQ. The CDR3, as DNA: TGCGCCAGCAGCCCCCTAATCCTAGCGGGAGAGTCAGAGACCCAGTACTTC. Its translation: CASSPLILAGESETQYF.

This chain links TRBV21-1 with TRBJ1-5; the table's D call, TRBD1, has no DNA check behind it. TRBV21-1 is labeled a pseudogene. The CDR3 sequence is 19 residues long. Here the CDR3 reads CASSKGGPKGSSGLQAQHF. CDR3 coding DNA: TGTGCCAGCAGCAAAGGGGGTCCAAAGGGGTCGTCAGGCCTTCAAGCCCAGCATTTT.

This clone occurred a few times. J is TRBJ1-1 and V is TRBV18; 10 nucleotides agree with TRBD1. The V gene's germline CDR1 is KGHSH and CDR2 LQKENI. V shed 6 bases, J shed 0 bases, and the junction held 1 base outside the gene matches. This CDR3 contains 14 residues. This CDR3 is CASSGQGMNTEAFF. Written as DNA, the CDR3 is TGTGCCAGCTCGGGACAGGGGATGAACACTGAAGCTTTCTTT. Variable domain in full (rest from reference TRBV18 and TRBJ1-1): NAGVMQNPRHLVRRRGQEARLRCSPMKGHSHVYWYRQLPEEGLKFMVYLQKENIIDESGMPKERFSAEFPKEGPSILRIQQVVRGDSAAYFCASSGQGMNTEAFFGQGTRLTVV.

The chain joins TRBV4-2 to TRBJ2-7, with D possibly TRBD1 on 5 matching bases. The germline V gene has CDR1 LGHNA and CDR2 YNFKEQ. CDR3 length: 15 amino acids. Trimming cost V 1 base and J 3 bases, with 13 bases left between them. The CDR3 region has the DNA TGTGCCAGCAGCCAAGGGGCAGGGTCGGTCTACGAGCAGTACTTC. This gives the protein CASSQGAGSVYEQYF.

In this sample, this clone turned up once. The chain joins TRBV5-1 to TRBJ2-2; TRBD1 might be the D (6 bases). Germline CDR1 and CDR2: SGHRS and YFSETQ. Trimming cost V 4 bases and J 2 bases, with 12 bases left between them. The CDR3 contains 15 residues. DNA of the CDR3: TGCGCCAGCAGCATTGACAGGCCTAACACCGGGGAGCTGTTTTTT. The encoded protein is CASSIDRPNTGELFF.

The chain carries TRBV7-9 and TRBJ1-4; 9 bases line up with TRBD1. The CDR3 length is 14 residues. V shed 5 bases, J shed 8 bases, and the junction held 6 bases outside the gene matches. CDR1 SEHNR and CDR2 FQNEAQ come from the germline V gene (reference sequence). The CDR3: CASSPGQGKEKLFF. The CDR3 coding sequence is TGTGCCAGCAGCCCCGGACAGGGGAAAGAAAAACTGTTTTTT.

The chain joins TRBV5-1 to TRBJ2-5, with D possibly being TRBD1 (6 bases). The CDR3 contains 15 residues. The germline V and J ends were trimmed by 0 bases and 3 bases, with 12 bases remaining between them. CDR1 is SGHRS, CDR2 YFSETQ, per germline. The CDR3 spells CASSLAGAVKETQYF. The CDR3 DNA reads as TGCGCCAGCAGCTTGGCAGGGGCGGTGAAAGAGACCCAGTACTTC.